What follows are 32 T cell receptor beta chains derived from one specimen sequenced in a study of T cells expressing NK-cell markers. One entry per CDR3 protein, without DNA, is what TCRdb gives after re-calling the 5' RACE reads. The sample features about 260,000 distinct CDR3 sequences, with about 4.2% in its top ten. The sample was blood T cells: a sorted CD56 or NKG2C T cell subset, CD4+ or CD8+ T cells, or bulk PBMC T cells (not recorded which). The source is a woman between 18 and 69 years old in good health.

This chain connects TRBV5-1 to TRBJ2-5; TCRdb lists TRBD2, though no DNA is available to test this call. Germline-derived CDR1 and CDR2 are SGHRS and YFSETQ. There are 18 residues in the CDR3. This chain's CDR3 is CASSLYGREGRGERTQYF.

This chain connects TRBV9 to TRBJ2-3; without DNA, the TCRdb call of TRBD1 cannot be checked. The CDR3 covers 16 residues. Germline V CDR1 and CDR2: SGDLS, YYNGEE. The CDR3 sequence: CASSVVGTGSADTQYF.

The rearrangement uses TRBV5-5 and TRBJ2-1; the D call of TRBD2 rests on TCRdb alone, since no DNA is present to check it. This CDR3 region has 15 residues. Germline CDR1 is SGHKS and CDR2 is YYEKEE (reference sequence). The CDR3 sequence: CASNSAGSSYNEQFF.

The genes are TRBV12-3 or TRBV12-4 and TRBJ2-3; the D gene TCRdb calls, TRBD2, cannot be checked with no DNA. There are 15 residues in the CDR3. CDR3 sequence reads: CASSWGRSGGDTQYF.

The chain has TRBV6-1 and TRBJ1-1; TCRdb selects TRBD1, and the lack of DNA leaves this call unchecked. The CDR3 has 15 residues. Germline CDR1 reads MNHNS; CDR2 reads SASEGT. The CDR3 region is CASSALGGMNTVAFF.

The V call is TRBV12-3 or TRBV12-4, the J call TRBJ2-3; TCRdb lists TRBD2, though no DNA is available to test this call. The CDR3 covers 17 residues. The CDR3 loop is CASSRTTLAGVADTQYF.

The V gene is TRBV20-1, the J gene TRBJ2-1; TCRdb indicates TRBD2, and absent DNA this call remains unverified. From germline, CDR1 is DFQATT and CDR2 SNEGSKA (reference sequence). The CDR3 extends over 15 amino acids. The CDR3 loop is CSGGSLAGAYNEQFF.

This chain joins TRBV24-1 and TRBJ2-3; TCRdb's D gene call, TRBD2, goes unchecked for lack of DNA. Looked up from germline, CDR1 is KGHDR and CDR2 is SFDVKD. This CDR3 spans 17 amino acids. CDR3 residues: CATSDPTSGRATDTQYF.

The chain combines TRBV29-1 with TRBJ2-5; TCRdb lists TRBD1, though no DNA is available to test this call. CDR1 is SQVTM and CDR2 is ANQGSEA in the germline V gene. The CDR3 sequence is 13 residues long. The CDR3 reads CSVAPGTGGTQYF.

The chain uses TRBV29-1 and TRBJ2-4; TCRdb returns TRBD1, unconfirmable since there is no DNA. The CDR3 spans 14 residues. The germline gives CDR1 SQVTM, CDR2 ANQGSEA. CDR3 region: CSVEDPPGIGTQYF.

The chain combines TRBV25-1 with TRBJ1-4; TCRdb's D call, TRBD1, is unchecked because there is no DNA. CDR1 and CDR2 (germline): MGHDK, SYGVNS. CDR3 length: 13 residues. This chain's CDR3 is CASTGQGGEKLFF.

This rearrangement joins TRBV18 to TRBJ1-4. From germline, CDR1 is KGHSH and CDR2 LQKENI. The CDR3 loop spans 14 amino acids. Here the CDR3 reads CASSPQGGNEKLFF.

The V gene is TRBV5-5, the J gene TRBJ2-2; there is no DNA to check the TCRdb D call of TRBD2. Germline CDR1 reads SGHKS; CDR2 reads YYEKEE (reference sequence). This CDR3 has 14 residues. CDR3 sequence: CASSEVPRAGELFF.

This chain connects TRBV4-3 to TRBJ2-1; TCRdb calls TRBD2, which cannot be checked without DNA. The CDR3 length is 18 residues. Germline assignment: CDR1 LGHNA and CDR2 YSLEER. The CDR3 is CASSQDPRTSGLYNEQFF.

The chain employs TRBV11-2 and TRBJ1-2; there is no DNA to check the TCRdb D call of TRBD1. The CDR3 extends over 15 amino acids. Germline lookup yields CDR1 SGHAT and CDR2 FQNNGV. The CDR3 sequence: CASSKQGPVDYGYTF.

The chain is built from TRBV5-6 and TRBJ1-5; the TCRdb D gene call, TRBD1, has no DNA to confirm it. Germline CDR1 SGHDT, CDR2 YYEEEE. The CDR3 spans 15 residues. The CDR3 sequence: CASSPGQVMGQPQHF.

This chain joins TRBV5-1 and TRBJ1-1. CDR3 length: 14 amino acids. The V gene's germline CDR1 is SGHRS and CDR2 YFSETQ. The CDR3 is CASTTGASNTEAFF.

The rearrangement joins TRBV4-1 to TRBJ2-1; TCRdb's D call of TRBD1 is untestable without DNA. The CDR3 extends over 16 amino acids. Germline CDR1 reads MGHRA; CDR2 reads YSYEKL. The CDR3 is CASSQDGGQSHNEQFF.

The chain joins TRBV24-1 to TRBJ1-5; TCRdb names TRBD1, which stays unverified in the absence of DNA. In germline, CDR1 is KGHDR, CDR2 SFDVKD. The CDR3 has 16 amino acids. CDR3 in amino acids: CATSDGTGGYNQPQHF.

The rearrangement links TRBV6-1 to TRBJ2-7; TCRdb selects TRBD1, and the lack of DNA leaves this call unchecked. This CDR3 region has 14 residues. The germline CDR1 and CDR2 sequences are MNHNS and SASEGT. This chain's CDR3 is CASSATGGSDEQYF.

J is TRBJ2-2 and V is TRBV12-3 or TRBV12-4. There are 15 residues in the CDR3. The CDR3 spells CASRPHGSYPGELFF.

The chain is built from TRBV5-1 and TRBJ2-7; lacking DNA, the TRBD2 call made by TCRdb goes unchecked. The CDR3 runs 16 residues. Germline CDR1 and CDR2: SGHRS and YFSETQ. The chain's CDR3 is CASSLITGRATYEQYF. Based on the CDR3 plus reference TRBV5-1 and TRBJ2-7, the full variable domain is KAGVTQTPRYLIKTRGQQVTLSCSPISGHRSVSWYQQTPGQGLQFLFEYFSETQRNKGNFPGRFSGRQFSNSRSEMNVSTLELGDSALYLCASSLITGRATYEQYFGPGTRLTVT.

The CDR3 loop is CASKEQVLPGYNEQFF. This chain joins TRBV6-4 and TRBJ2-1; TCRdb selects TRBD1, and the lack of DNA leaves this call unchecked. Germline CDR1 is MRHNA and CDR2 is SNTAGT. There are 16 residues in the CDR3.

The chain joins TRBV7-9 to TRBJ2-1; checking the TCRdb D call of TRBD2 is not possible without DNA. The CDR3 totals 15 residues. Germline V gene lookup returns CDR1 SEHNR and CDR2 FQNEAQ (reference sequence). The CDR3 here is CASSLARQGNNEQFF.

This rearrangement joins TRBV5-6 to TRBJ2-6. The CDR3 consists of 18 residues. Germline V gives CDR1 SGHDT, CDR2 YYEEEE. The CDR3 loop reads CASSLVQRRGSGANVLTF.

J is TRBJ2-3 and V is TRBV5-5. The CDR3 has 15 residues. CDR1 and CDR2 from the germline V gene are SGHKS and YYEKEE (reference sequence). The chain's CDR3 is CASSAGGLITDTQYF.

This chain connects TRBV28 to TRBJ1-1; TCRdb proposes TRBD1, but this gene call is untestable without DNA. From germline, CDR1 is MDHEN and CDR2 SYDVKM. The CDR3 consists of 15 residues. The CDR3 loop is CASSFRAIMNTEAFF. Together with reference TRBV28 and TRBJ1-1, the CDR3 gives the full variable domain: DVKVTQSSRYLVKRTGEKVFLECVQDMDHENMFWYRQDPGLGLRLIYFSYDVKMKEKGDIPEGYSVSREKKERFSLILESASTNQTSMYLCASSFRAIMNTEAFFGQGTRLTVV.

The genes are TRBV12-3 or TRBV12-4 and TRBJ1-1; no DNA is available, so the TRBD1 call from TCRdb remains unchecked. This CDR3 has 16 residues. The CDR3 here is CASSAPGLPGRTEAFF.

V is TRBV3-1 and J is TRBJ2-2; lacking DNA, the TRBD2 call made by TCRdb goes unchecked. Germline CDR1 is LGHDT and CDR2 is YNNKEL (reference sequence). This CDR3 contains 13 residues. CDR3 in amino acids: CASSQRGTGELFF.

J is TRBJ2-2 and V is TRBV12-3 or TRBV12-4; TCRdb designates TRBD1, a call that cannot be tested without DNA. The CDR3 is 13 amino acids. The CDR3: CASSSTGAGELFF.

The chain is built from TRBV12-3 or TRBV12-4 and TRBJ1-1. The CDR3 consists of 11 residues. The CDR3 here is CASTRWAEAFF.

This sequence joins TRBV7-2 and TRBJ2-3; there is no DNA to check the TCRdb D call of TRBD1. The CDR3 has 15 residues. Germline V gene lookup returns CDR1 SGHTA and CDR2 FQGNSA. CDR3: CASSFEGGRGDTQYF. Full variable domain (rest looked up from reference TRBV7-2 and TRBJ2-3): GAGVSQSPSNKVTEKGKDVELRCDPISGHTALYWYRQSLGQGLEFLIYFQGNSAPDKSGLPSDRFSAERTGGSVSTLTIQRTQQEDSAVYLCASSFEGGRGDTQYFGPGTRLTVL.